Listed below are T cell receptor beta chains from one sample, sequenced in a study of shared clonotypes between healthy human individuals. Profiled with immunoSEQ multiplex PCR; TCRdb holds only in-frame clones, not every one. Among about 820,000 clones, 85% to 95% were seen once, and the ten largest hold under 30%. The sequenced sample consisted of naive CD8+ T cells sorted from blood. These receptors all stem from a man younger than 40 in good health. The CDR3 runs from the conserved cysteine through the conserved F or W. D genes are given only for firm matches. Size is stated for part of the rows, as once, few or many counts, or as a class when the clone is expanded.

few TRBJ2-7 TRBV28 TRBD2 14 TGTGCCAGCAGCCCGTCTAGCGGGAGCTACGAGCAGTACTTC CASSPSSGSYEQYF
. TRBJ2-1 TRBV5-5 . 14 TGTGCCAGCGCGCTTGAGGGTTTACACAATGAGCAGTTCTTC CASALEGLHNEQFF
. TRBJ2-3 TRBV9 . 15 TGTGCCAGCAGCGTAGGCGGCTCTAGCACAGATACGCAGTATTTT CASSVGGSSTDTQYF
. TRBJ2-1 TRBV4-3 TRBD2 17 TGCGCCAGCAGCCAAGAACACACTAGCGGGGTCTACAATGAGCAGTTCTTC CASSQEHTSGVYNEQFF
few TRBJ2-7 TRBV7-9 . 14 TGTGCCAGCAGCTTTTCGACAGCCGCCTACGAGCAGTACTTC CASSFSTAAYEQYF
. TRBJ2-2 TRBV10-3 TRBD2 14 TGTGCCATCTGGACTAGCGGGAACACCGGGGAGCTGTTTTTT CAIWTSGNTGELFF
. TRBJ2-3 TRBV9 . 15 TGTGCCAGCAGCGTAGGGGCGGGAAGCACAGATACGCAGTATTTT CASSVGAGSTDTQYF
. TRBJ2-1 TRBV5-1 TRBD2 16 TGCGCCAGCAGCCCGGCCGGGACTACCTCCTACAATGAGCAGTTCTTC CASSPAGTTSYNEQFF
. TRBJ2-3 TRBV9 TRBD2 18 TGTGCCAGCAGCGAACCAACTGCCGGGACTAGCGGGAGCTCGGGACAGTATTTT CASSEPTAGTSGSSGQYF
. TRBJ2-1 TRBV9 TRBD2 16 TGTGCCAGCAGCGTAGACGGGGGGAGCTCCTACAATGAGCAGTTCTTC CASSVDGGSSYNEQFF
. TRBJ1-1 TRBV29-1 . 11 TGCAGCGTTGAAAGGGCGACTGAAGCTTTCTTT CSVERATEAFF
once TRBJ2-1 TRBV9 . 13 TGTGCCAGCAGCGTAGGTAGATTCAATGAGCAGTTCTTC CASSVGRFNEQFF
. TRBJ2-1 TRBV6-6 . 16 TGTGCCAGCAGTTACTCGAGTGAAGCGCCCGACAATGAGCAGTTCTTC CASSYSSEAPDNEQFF
. TRBJ2-5 TRBV9 TRBD2 17 TGTGCCAGCAGCGCCTCCACTAGCGGGAGGGGACAAGAGACCCAGTACTTC CASSASTSGRGQETQYF
. TRBJ2-1 TRBV5-5 TRBD2 16 TGTGCCAGCAGCTTCGAAGCGGGGCTCTCCTACAATGAGCAGTTCTTC CASSFEAGLSYNEQFF
. TRBJ1-1 TRBV7-9 TRBD1 15 TGTGCCAGCAGCTTCCTCCGGGACAGGGCCACTGAAGCTTTCTTT CASSFLRDRATEAFF
. TRBJ2-3 TRBV9 . 16 TGTGCCAGCAGCGTAGTGCCTAGCGATGGCACAGATACGCAGTATTTT CASSVVPSDGTDTQYF
. TRBJ1-2 TRBV10-3 TRBD1 13 TGTGCCACCCAGAGACAGGGTAACTATGGCTACACCTTC CATQRQGNYGYTF
. TRBJ1-4 TRBV4-1 . 14 TGCGCCAGCAGCCAAGGGTCTTATAATGAAAAACTGTTTTTT CASSQGSYNEKLFF
. TRBJ2-3 TRBV7-8 TRBD1 20 TGTGCCAGCAGCCTCTCTCGCACAGGGGGCGGCGGGATAGGCACAGATACGCAGTATTTT CASSLSRTGGGGIGTDTQYF
. TRBJ1-1 TRBV27 . 14 TGTGCCAGCAGTTACAGGAGGGTGAACACTGAAGCTTTCTTT CASSYRRVNTEAFF
. TRBJ1-4 TRBV4-1 . 15 TGCGCCAGCAGCTCGGGGGTGGTGGCTAATGAAAAACTGTTTTTT CASSSGVVANEKLFF
. TRBJ2-7 TRBV7-6 TRBD2 14 TGTGCCAGCAGCGTGTCTAGCGGGAGTCCCGAGCAGTACTTC CASSVSSGSPEQYF
. TRBJ1-1 TRBV25-1 . 15 TGTGCCAGCAGTACCTCGAGGGGGATGAACACTGAAGCTTTCTTT CASSTSRGMNTEAFF
. TRBJ1-5 TRBV27 . 14 TGTGCCAGCAGTTCGGGACTGCTTAATCAGCCCCAGCATTTT CASSSGLLNQPQHF
. TRBJ2-5 TRBV4-3 . 16 TGCGCCAGCAGCCAAGATCGAGCTCGCACCCAAGAGACCCAGTACTTC CASSQDRARTQETQYF
. TRBJ1-2 TRBV15 . 15 TGTGCCACCAGCAGAGATCGAAGGGGTTTGGATGGCTACACCTTC CATSRDRRGLDGYTF